The TCR beta chain under discussion was sequenced for a study of cytomegalovirus exposure and HLA in healthy donors. The germline V gene has CDR1 SGHNT and CDR2 YYREEE (reference sequence). The CDR3 consists of 15 residues. Trimming removed 5 bases from V and 7 bases from J, with 18 bases in between. The repertoire was sequenced with immunoSEQ multiplex PCR; TCRdb's copy has only in-frame clones and lacks some. The sample carries roughly 76,000 clones, 94% recorded once. Input material: PBMCs. The chain is built from TRBV5-4 and TRBJ1-4; no definite D call. This receptor was obtained from a man aged 18 to 30 in good health and CMV-seropositive. For the CDR3, the DNA is TGTGCCAGCAGTTCGACATCCTCGGTCGGTGAAAAACTGTTTTTT. This gives the protein CASSSTSSVGEKLFF. Full variable domain (missing parts from reference TRBV5-4 and TRBJ1-4): ETGVTQSPTHLIKTRGQQVTLRCSSQSGHNTVSWYQQALGQGPQFIFQYYREEENGRGNFPPRFSGLQFPNYSSELNVNALELDDSALYLCASSSTSSVGEKLFFGSGTQLSVL.